Following are 32 T cell receptor beta chains from one sample sequenced in a study of T cells in Graves' hyperthyroidism and ophthalmopathy. Amplification targeted TCR beta CDR3 regions from RNA transcripts. The HTBI primer set was used in a first-round RT-PCR of the TCR CDR3. Each CDR3 protein gets one entry after TCRdb re-called the multiplex PCR reads with MiXCR. The data contain around 340,000 distinct CDR3 sequences, 21% of them singletons. Sequencing was done on a sample of blood. These TCRs come from a woman in her 50s with Graves' hyperthyroidism.

Only a few counts were recorded for this clonotype. A clone one base away is much larger, so this may be a read error. This chain joins TRBV11-2 and TRBJ2-7; possible D gene TRBD1, 6 bases. The CDR3 is 15 amino acids. V was clipped by 1 base and J by 6 bases, with 16 bases between them. The germline V gene encodes CDR1 SGHAT and CDR2 FQNNGV. CDR3 nucleotides: TGTGCCAGCAGCTTAGTTCAGGGGCAACCCTGCGAGCAGTACTTC. Its protein product is CASSLVQGQPCEQYF.

The V and J genes are TRBV5-1 and TRBJ1-6; 11 nucleotides align to TRBD1. The CDR3 extends over 14 amino acids. The J segment lost 10 bases and the V segment lost 4 bases, leaving 4 bases of the junction unmatched. Germline CDR1 and CDR2: SGHRS and YFSETQ. CDR3 in DNA: TGCGCCAGCAGCCGGGACAGGGGGGAATCACCCCTCCACTTT. Its protein is CASSRDRGESPLHF.

V is TRBV11-3 and J is TRBJ2-5; D unresolved. The CDR3 is 15 residues long. Germline-derived CDR1 and CDR2 are SGHNT and YENEEA. The V and J ends lost 0 bases and 3 bases respectively, with 11 bases between them. CDR3 protein: CASSLDSTAEETQYF. The CDR3 nucleotides are TGTGCCAGCAGCTTAGATTCTACTGCTGAAGAGACCCAGTACTTC. Complete variable domain (other parts from reference TRBV11-3 and TRBJ2-5): EAGVVQSPRYKIIEKKQPVAFWCNPISGHNTLYWYLQNLGQGPELLIRYENEEAVDDSQLPKDRFSAERLKGVDSTLKIQPAELGDSAVYLCASSLDSTAEETQYFGPGTRLLVL.

This clonotype was detected only a few times. Compared with germline, one end of the junction differs, possibly owing to a read error. The chain recombines TRBV20-1 with TRBJ1-1, with a possible D match to TRBD1 (6 bases). CDR1 is DFQATT, CDR2 SNEGSKA, per germline (reference sequence). The CDR3 runs to 14 residues. CDR3 loop: CGARVVGAGTEAFF. The CDR3, as DNA: TGCGGTGCTAGAGTTGTGGGGGCGGGTACTGAAGCTTTCTTT.

This chain connects TRBV20-1 to TRBJ2-6, with D unresolved. Germline V lookup: CDR1 DFQATT, CDR2 SNEGSKA (reference sequence). V lost 2 bases to trimming and J lost 0 bases, with 14 bases between them. The CDR3 is 17 amino acids. CDR3 sequence (DNA): TGCAGTGCTAGATCTGCCACTAACCCCTCTGGGGCCAACGTCCTGACTTTC. The encoded protein is CSARSATNPSGANVLTF.

This clonotype was observed many times. The CDR3 here is CASSLASTGVSTEAFF. The CDR3 DNA reads as TGTGCCAGCAGTTTAGCGTCGACAGGGGTTTCCACTGAAGCTTTCTTT. The chain carries TRBV12-3 or TRBV12-4 and TRBJ1-1, with TRBD1 matching 8 bases. This CDR3 has 16 amino acids. Unmatched junction bases numbered 7, after V lost 0 bases and J lost 4 bases.

The sample holds many counts of this clonotype. The CDR3 nucleotides read TGTGCCAGCACTAGGCAGGGCACCGGGGAGCTGTTTTTT. Translated, it gives CASTRQGTGELFF. The chain is built from TRBV2 and TRBJ2-2; D is possibly TRBD1 (5 bases). CDR3 length equals 13 residues. Trimming removed 7 bases from V and 4 bases from J, with 10 bases in between. Looked up from germline, CDR1 is SNHLY and CDR2 is FYNNEI.

Many counts were recorded for this clonotype. This chain links TRBV7-9 with TRBJ2-3, with 10 bases matching TRBD1. The CDR3 covers 17 residues. Per germline, CDR1 SEHNR and CDR2 FQNEAQ (reference sequence). The ends lost 5 bases at V and 2 bases at J; junction bases unmatched: 10. CDR3 in DNA: TGTGCCAGCAGCCGGGACAGGGGTAGGGGTGCCACAGATACGCAGTATTTT. Protein product: CASSRDRGRGATDTQYF.

The rearrangement uses TRBV19 and TRBJ2-6; D unclear. Germline V gene sequence: CDR1 LNHDA, CDR2 SQIVND (reference sequence). V lost 0 bases, J lost 0 bases, and 6 bases lay in between. This CDR3 comprises 16 residues. CDR3 in amino acids: CASSIDQTSGANVLTF. CDR3 coding DNA: TGTGCCAGTAGTATAGATCAAACCTCTGGGGCCAACGTCCTGACTTTC.

Many counts were recorded for this clonotype. This rearrangement joins TRBV9 to TRBJ1-1; no clear D gene. Germline V gives CDR1 SGDLS, CDR2 YYNGEE. The CDR3 length is 14 residues. Deletions cut 4 bases from V and 5 bases from J, with 15 bases between. DNA of the CDR3: TGTGCCAGCAGCATCGGATCCCCGGGTACTGAAGCTTTCTTT. This gives the protein CASSIGSPGTEAFF. The full variable domain, with the rest looked up from reference TRBV9 and TRBJ1-1, is DSGVTQTPKHLITATGQRVTLRCSPRSGDLSVYWYQQSLDQGLQFLIQYYNGEERAKGNILERFSAQQFPDLHSELNLSSLELGDSALYFCASSIGSPGTEAFFGQGTRLTVV.

This clonotype showed up many times. This chain links TRBV5-8 with TRBJ2-1, with D maybe TRBD1 (6 bases). Trimming left V 4 bases short and J 0 bases short, with 11 bases between. Germline CDR1 SGHTS, CDR2 YDEGEE. The CDR3 totals 15 residues. CDR3 loop: CASSLGQFSYNEQFF. The CDR3 nucleotides read TGTGCCAGCAGCCTCGGACAGTTCTCCTACAATGAGCAGTTCTTC.

V gene TRBV28 combines with J gene TRBJ1-2, with 8 positions matching TRBD1. Germline V gene sequence: CDR1 MDHEN, CDR2 SYDVKM. J gave up 3 bases and V 6 bases, and 6 bases lay outside the gene matches. This CDR3 is built from 14 residues. As DNA, the CDR3 is TGTGCCAGCAGACAGGGGGGAAAAGACTATGGCTACACCTTC. It encodes CASRQGGKDYGYTF.

The chain employs TRBV28 and TRBJ2-6; the D call may be TRBD1 or TRBD2 (5 bases each). Trimming left V 6 bases short and J 0 bases short, with 18 bases between. Germline-derived CDR1 and CDR2 are MDHEN and SYDVKM. The CDR3 spans 18 residues. CDR3 bases: TGTGCCAGCAGAGGAGGTGGGGCGAAGGTCTCTGGGGCCAACGTCCTGACTTTC. Protein: CASRGGGAKVSGANVLTF.

The chain has TRBV19 and TRBJ1-1, with D perhaps TRBD1 (6 bases). The CDR3 has 13 amino acids. The germline CDR1 and CDR2 sequences are LNHDA and SQIVND (reference sequence). Between the trimmed V and J ends, which lost 5 bases and 8 bases, there was a span of 15 bases. CDR3 protein: CASSPTGAGEAFF. As DNA, the CDR3 is TGTGCCAGTAGTCCCACGGGGGCGGGAGAAGCTTTCTTT.

In this sample, this clonotype turned up many times. This chain connects TRBV28 to TRBJ2-7, with 11 bases fitting TRBD2. Germline trimming cut 4 bases from V and 3 bases from J; bases unmatched to any gene: 5. The CDR3 has 15 residues. Germline CDR1 MDHEN, CDR2 SYDVKM. The CDR3 DNA reads TGTGCCAGCAGTTCCACTCTAGCGGGAGGCTACGAGCAGTACTTC. Translated: CASSSTLAGGYEQYF.

The chain has TRBV27 and TRBJ2-7; D is perhaps TRBD2 (7 bases). CDR1 and CDR2 from the germline V gene are MNHEY and SMNVEV (reference sequence). This CDR3 spans 16 amino acids. V lost 7 bases and J 4 bases, leaving 23 bases between the germline ends. CDR3 DNA: TGTGCCAGCACCCTTAATGGCGGGGGCCTTTTATACGAGCAGTACTTC. Protein sequence: CASTLNGGGLLYEQYF.

This clonotype has ten or more counts. This rearrangement joins TRBV27 to TRBJ2-7, with D tentatively TRBD2 (6 bases). Germline CDR1 is MNHEY and CDR2 is SMNVEV (reference sequence). This CDR3 region has 15 residues. The V end lost 6 bases, the J end lost 6 bases, and 21 bases lay between the germline ends. CDR3 sequence (DNA): TGTGCCAGCAGGAGAAGACGGGACTCCTCTGGCGAGCAGTACTTC. Protein sequence: CASRRRRDSSGEQYF.

This clonotype came up many times. This chain's CDR3 is CASIATRTGRGDEQFF. The CDR3 region has the DNA TGTGCCAGTATAGCAACCAGGACAGGGAGGGGCGATGAGCAGTTCTTC. J is TRBJ2-1 and V is TRBV7-8; D is possibly TRBD1 (8 bases). The CDR3 spans 16 residues. Germline CDR1 SGHVS, CDR2 FQNEAQ. V was cut by 9 bases and J by 8 bases, with 26 bases left in between.

This clonotype was detected a few times. The chain joins TRBV10-3 to TRBJ2-7; the D gene is possibly TRBD2 (5 bases). The V end was cut by 6 bases, the J end by 2 bases, with 17 bases between. The CDR3 sequence is 15 residues long. In germline, CDR1 is ENHRY, CDR2 SYGVKD. The CDR3 loop reads CAISESGLKPYEQYF. CDR3 DNA sequence: TGTGCCATCAGCGAAAGCGGTTTAAAGCCCTACGAGCAGTACTTC.

This clonotype occurred a few times. The chain links TRBV28 to TRBJ1-5; 10 bases map to TRBD1. V dropped 5 bases and J dropped 2; count of bases not matched to a gene: 9. This CDR3 has 17 amino acids. Per germline, CDR1 MDHEN and CDR2 SYDVKM. The CDR3 is CASSTPPGTGGNQPQHF. The CDR3 bases are TGTGCCAGCAGTACCCCCCCCGGGACAGGGGGCAATCAGCCCCAGCATTTT.

This clonotype has at least ten counts. The rearrangement uses TRBV7-8 and TRBJ2-7; 8 positions agree with TRBD2. The CDR3 loop spans 15 amino acids. J was trimmed by 1 base and V by 5 bases; bases with no gene match: 7. CDR1 is SGHVS, CDR2 FQNEAQ, per germline. The CDR3 DNA follows: TGTGCCAGCAGCCGATTAGCGGGGAAGTCCTACGAGCAGTACTTC. This sequence encodes CASSRLAGKSYEQYF. The variable domain in full, completed from reference TRBV7-8 and TRBJ2-7, reads GAGVSQSPRYKVAKRGQDVALRCDPISGHVSLFWYQQALGQGPEFLTYFQNEAQLDKSGLPSDRFFAERPEGSVSTLKIQRTQQEDSAVYLCASSRLAGKSYEQYFGPGTRLTVT.

This clonotype came up many times. CDR3 sequence (DNA): TGTGCCACCAGTGAACCAGGAGCAGGACTTCAAGAGACCCAGTACTTC. The encoded protein is CATSEPGAGLQETQYF. This rearrangement joins TRBV24-1 to TRBJ2-5; D is perhaps TRBD2 (5 bases). This CDR3 has 16 residues. V was trimmed by 4 bases and J by 2 bases, leaving 16 bases between them. Germline loops: CDR1 KGHDR, CDR2 SFDVKD.

This clonotype was seen at least ten times. The chain couples TRBV6-1 to TRBJ1-1; D perhaps matches TRBD1 (5 bases). In germline, CDR1 is MNHNS, CDR2 SASEGT. The length of the CDR3 is 15 residues. V was clipped by 0 bases and J by 1 base, with 9 bases between them. CDR3 in DNA: TGTGCCAGCAGTGAAGCGCGGACACCGAACACTGAAGCTTTCTTT. Translated, it gives CASSEARTPNTEAFF.

This sequence joins TRBV5-1 and TRBJ2-1, with TRBD2 matching over 7 bases. In germline, CDR1 is SGHRS, CDR2 YFSETQ. The CDR3 runs 16 residues. V lost 2 bases and J lost 2; bases outside the gene matches: 7. CDR3 nucleotide sequence: TGCGCCAGCAGCTTAAGCGGCGCGGGGGCCTACAATGAGCAGTTCTTC. Protein: CASSLSGAGAYNEQFF.

This clonotype was recorded many times. This chain connects TRBV3-1 to TRBJ2-5, with 15 bases lining up with TRBD2. J was trimmed by 6 bases and V by 1 base; bases with no gene match: 9. CDR1 is LGHDT, CDR2 YNNKEL, per germline (reference sequence). The CDR3 is made up of 18 amino acids. The CDR3 nucleotides are TGTGCCAGCAGCCAAGCCCCGGGACTAGCGGGAGGTCACAAGACCCAGTACTTC. As protein: CASSQAPGLAGGHKTQYF.

The V gene is TRBV4-1, the J gene TRBJ2-7, with a tentative D call TRBD2 (5 bases). Germline CDR1 MGHRA, CDR2 YSYEKL. CDR3 length equals 17 residues. Deletions cut 0 bases from V and 0 bases from J, with 15 bases between. For the CDR3, the DNA is TGCGCCAGCAGCCAAGATTCTGGATTTAGCGACTCCTACGAGCAGTACTTC. It is translated as CASSQDSGFSDSYEQYF.

This clonotype was detected many times. This chain joins TRBV20-1 and TRBJ2-7; 8 bases fit TRBD1. This CDR3 has 13 residues. The germline CDR1 and CDR2 sequences are DFQATT and SNEGSKA (reference sequence). V gave up 3 bases and J gave up 2 bases; unmatched junction bases: 3. The CDR3 DNA is TGCAGTGCTAGGGACAGGGTGACCTACGAGCAGTACTTC. Protein: CSARDRVTYEQYF.

The V and J genes are TRBV27 and TRBJ2-3; TRBD1 matches at 8 bases. V dropped 4 bases and J dropped 0; count of bases not matched to a gene: 3. CDR3 length: 15 residues. CDR1 is MNHEY, CDR2 SMNVEV, per germline (reference sequence). In nucleotides, the CDR3 is TGTGCCAGCAGTTATTGGACAGGGAGCACAGATACGCAGTATTTT. Its translation: CASSYWTGSTDTQYF.

This clonotype showed up many times. The gene calls are TRBV2 and TRBJ1-5; a possible D gene is TRBD1 (5 bases). Germline CDR1 reads SNHLY; CDR2 reads FYNNEI. CDR3 length: 15 residues. Trimming left V 6 bases short and J 6 bases short, with 18 bases between. The CDR3 nucleotides read TGTGCCAGCAGCGGCCCGCCAGGGACGGGTCAGCCCCAGCATTTT. Protein: CASSGPPGTGQPQHF.

In this sample, this clonotype turned up many times. The chain uses TRBV14 and TRBJ2-1; 11 bases fit TRBD1. The CDR3 covers 17 residues. The ends lost 0 bases at V and 7 bases at J; junction bases unmatched: 8. Germline V gene sequence: CDR1 SGHDN, CDR2 FVKESK. In DNA, the CDR3 is TGTGCCAGCAGCCAAGATCGTGGGACAGGGGGGAAAAATGAGCAGTTCTTC. Translating it yields CASSQDRGTGGKNEQFF.

This clonotype was recorded many times. The CDR3 nucleotides are TGTGCCTGGAGTTTAGGGGGGGATGAGCAGTTCTTC. Protein sequence: CAWSLGGDEQFF. The chain recombines TRBV30 with TRBJ2-1, with D perhaps matching TRBD2 (7 bases). The germline gives CDR1 GTSNPN, CDR2 SVGIG (reference sequence). Trimming pared 2 bases from V and 8 bases from J, leaving 10 bases between. The CDR3 spans 12 residues.

The J gene is TRBJ2-1, the V gene TRBV28; 9 nucleotides match TRBD2. From germline, CDR1 is MDHEN and CDR2 SYDVKM. The CDR3 sequence is 15 residues long. V was pared by 6 bases and J by 4 bases, with 7 bases of the junction left unmatched. The CDR3 loop is CASRDSGGGYNEQFF. The CDR3 bases are TGTGCCAGCAGGGATAGCGGGGGCGGGTACAATGAGCAGTTCTTC.